The present entry profiles one TCR beta chain with its context. This specimen comes from a study of blood T cell repertoires in COVID-19. Turning to the study itself: The analysed material was cDNA or gDNA that came from T cells, B-cell-depleted T cells, or PBMCs.

The CDR3 totals 16 residues. The ends were cut back, 5 bases at V and 2 bases at J, with 13 bases in the middle. The V gene's germline CDR1 is MGHDK and CDR2 SYGVNS. Study processing details: Estimation of nucleated cell counts relied on the amplification of reference gene primers. The table came from immunoSEQ multiplex PCR; TCRdb's copy has only in-frame clones and leaves some out. The V and J calls and the clone size are those of that table, but D and trimming were determined from the DNA. The profile shows around 47,000 clones, roughly 69% of them singletons. This TCR was sampled from an elderly man with acute or convalescent COVID-19. The V and J genes are TRBV25-1 and TRBJ2-6, with D perhaps matching TRBD1 (5 bases). The sample comprised peripheral blood. The chain's CDR3 is CASSRMVGAGANVLTF. CDR3 bases: TGTGCCAGCAGTCGAATGGTAGGGGCTGGGGCCAACGTCCTGACTTTC. Together with reference TRBV25-1 and TRBJ2-6, the CDR3 gives the full variable domain: EADIYQTPRYLVIGTGKKITLECSQTMGHDKMYWYQQDPGMELHLIHYSYGVNSTEKGDLSSESTVSRIRTEHFPLTLESARPSHTSQYLCASSRMVGAGANVLTFGAGSRLTVL.